The clone carrying this T cell receptor (beta chain) was seen many times. The antigen remains unidentified. Germline CDR1 reads ENHRY; CDR2 reads SYGVKD. The CDR3 totals 16 residues. V was cut by 3 bases and J by 6 bases, with 21 bases left in between. TCRdb re-derived calls from the RT-PCR reads in MiXCR, one entry per CDR3 protein. The data hold 500,000 or so distinct CDR3 sequences, with around 9.9% observed a single time. The data were obtained in a study of response to subunit inactivated influenza vaccine. Study-level findings and limits: Authors suggested each seasonal flu vaccination may recruit only limited numbers of new T cells.

The sequences come from PBMCs from blood, collected 45 days after vaccination. The chain joins TRBV10-3 to TRBJ2-7, with a weak D call TRBD1 (6 bases). This TCR came from a man in his fifties or sixties who received an inactivated influenza vaccine. The CDR3 DNA reads as TGTGCCATCAGTGAAACAACCACAAGACAGGCCGGCGAGCAGTACTTC. It codes for CAISETTTRQAGEQYF.